The rows below give T cell receptor beta chains drawn from one sample of a study of CD8 T cells in Susac syndrome. TCRdb re-derived calls from the immunoSEQ multiplex PCR reads in MiXCR, one entry per CDR3 protein. This sample carries about 440,000 distinct CDR3 sequences, approximately 85% of them seen once, and the ten largest clones take about 0.12%. Sequencing was carried out using CD8+ T cells from PBMCs. The receptor set was obtained from a human donor with multiple sclerosis. CDR3s include the opening cysteine and the closing phenylalanine or tryptophan. D genes are given only for firm matches. Size tells how often a clone was seen (once, few, many) or the class of an expanded clone, and some rows leave it out.

CDR3 length: 15
J gene: TRBJ1-1
clone size: -
V gene: TRBV12-3/TRBV12-4
D gene: TRBD1
CDR3 protein: CASSPSTGDDTEAFF
CDR3 DNA: TGTGCCAGCAGTCCCTCCACAGGGGATGACACTGAAGCTTTCTTT

CDR3 length: 13
J gene: TRBJ1-1
clone size: -
V gene: TRBV28
D gene: TRBD1
CDR3 protein: CASRILGQREAFF
CDR3 DNA: TGTGCCAGCAGGATCCTGGGACAGCGTGAAGCTTTCTTT

CDR3 length: 12
J gene: TRBJ2-4
clone size: -
V gene: TRBV6-1
D gene: -
CDR3 protein: CASSPDRNIQYF
CDR3 DNA: TGTGCCAGCAGCCCCGACAGGAACATTCAGTACTTC

CDR3 length: 13
J gene: TRBJ1-2
clone size: once
V gene: TRBV30
D gene: -
CDR3 protein: CAWSEGQGRAYTF
CDR3 DNA: TGTGCCTGGAGTGAAGGGCAGGGCCGGGCCTACACCTTC

CDR3 length: 15
J gene: TRBJ1-1
clone size: -
V gene: TRBV7-9
D gene: -
CDR3 protein: CASSSTTEGGTEAFF
CDR3 DNA: TGTGCCAGCAGCTCGACGACAGAGGGGGGCACTGAAGCTTTCTTT

CDR3 length: 11
J gene: TRBJ2-5
clone size: many
V gene: TRBV12-3/TRBV12-4
D gene: -
CDR3 protein: CASSLGETQYF
CDR3 DNA: TGTGCCAGCAGCTTAGGAGAGACCCAGTACTTC

CDR3 length: 14
J gene: TRBJ1-2
clone size: -
V gene: TRBV5-1
D gene: TRBD1
CDR3 protein: CASSRGQEPSGYTF
CDR3 DNA: TGCGCCAGCAGCCGGGGACAGGAACCTTCTGGCTACACCTTC

CDR3 length: 18
J gene: TRBJ2-1
clone size: once
V gene: TRBV3-1
D gene: TRBD2
CDR3 protein: CASSQKMTIGLAGGQQFF
CDR3 DNA: TGTGCCAGCAGCCAAAAGATGACGATAGGACTAGCGGGAGGTCAACAGTTCTTC

CDR3 length: 11
J gene: TRBJ2-3
clone size: -
V gene: TRBV2
D gene: -
CDR3 protein: CASSDIDTQYF
CDR3 DNA: TGTGCCAGCAGTGATATAGATACGCAGTATTTT

CDR3 length: 15
J gene: TRBJ1-2
clone size: few
V gene: TRBV6-5
D gene: TRBD1
CDR3 protein: CASSSRDRSIYGYTF
CDR3 DNA: TGTGCCAGCAGTTCTCGGGACAGATCCATCTATGGCTACACCTTC

CDR3 length: 13
J gene: TRBJ2-7
clone size: -
V gene: TRBV7-9
D gene: -
CDR3 protein: CASSLSFHYEQYF
CDR3 DNA: TGTGCCAGCAGCTTATCTTTCCACTACGAGCAGTACTTC

CDR3 length: 11
J gene: TRBJ2-1
clone size: -
V gene: TRBV24-1
D gene: -
CDR3 protein: CATSEGVEQFF
CDR3 DNA: TGTGCCACCAGTGAGGGTGTTGAGCAGTTCTTC

CDR3 length: 15
J gene: TRBJ2-1
clone size: -
V gene: TRBV11-2
D gene: TRBD2
CDR3 protein: CASSGGRLAYNEQFF
CDR3 DNA: TGTGCCAGCAGCGGCGGGAGGTTAGCATACAATGAGCAGTTCTTC

CDR3 length: 13
J gene: TRBJ1-5
clone size: -
V gene: TRBV5-6
D gene: -
CDR3 protein: CASSLGSSFPQHF
CDR3 DNA: TGTGCCAGCAGCTTGGGTTCTTCGTTTCCCCAGCATTTT

CDR3 length: 15
J gene: TRBJ1-2
clone size: -
V gene: TRBV5-5
D gene: -
CDR3 protein: CASSQWTDSNYGYTF
CDR3 DNA: TGTGCCAGCAGCCAATGGACAGATTCTAACTATGGCTACACCTTC

CDR3 length: 16
J gene: TRBJ1-2
clone size: -
V gene: TRBV25-1
D gene: -
CDR3 protein: CASSERGEGNCYGYTF
CDR3 DNA: TGTGCCAGCAGTGAAAGGGGAGAGGGGAATTGCTATGGCTACACCTTC

CDR3 length: 13
J gene: TRBJ2-3
clone size: few
V gene: TRBV4-1
D gene: -
CDR3 protein: CASSQDDPDTQYF
CDR3 DNA: TGCGCCAGCAGCCAAGATGACCCAGATACGCAGTATTTT

CDR3 length: 16
J gene: TRBJ2-7
clone size: -
V gene: TRBV7-9
D gene: TRBD2
CDR3 protein: CASSHPSGGVSYEQYF
CDR3 DNA: TGTGCCAGCAGCCACCCTAGCGGGGGGGTCTCCTACGAGCAGTACTTC

CDR3 length: 15
J gene: TRBJ1-2
clone size: -
V gene: TRBV30
D gene: TRBD1
CDR3 protein: CAGLGWTGANYGYTF
CDR3 DNA: TGTGCCGGTCTAGGGTGGACAGGGGCAAACTATGGCTACACCTTC

CDR3 length: 13
J gene: TRBJ1-5
clone size: -
V gene: TRBV20-1
D gene: -
CDR3 protein: CSARREEYEPQHF
CDR3 DNA: TGCAGTGCTAGGAGGGAGGAGTACGAGCCCCAGCATTTT